This TCR beta chain was sequenced for a study of T cells in Graves' hyperthyroidism and ophthalmopathy. Germline V CDR1 and CDR2: KGHDR, SFDVKD. This CDR3 is 15 amino acids long. Trimming took off 2 bases at V and 10 bases at J, with 16 bases between the two ends. Patients having uncontrolled infection, another autoimmune disease, pregnancy or lactation were not included. Diagnostic decisions used clinical symptoms, serum thyroxine and TRAb, thyroid ultrasound and orbital computed tomography. Amplified TCR beta CDR3 regions derived from RNA transcripts. HTBI primers were employed in a first-round RT-PCR of the TCR CDR3. One entry per CDR3 protein results from TCRdb running MiXCR on the multiplex PCR reads. This table has hundreds of thousands of distinct CDR3 sequences, around 21% appearing once. This clonotype was observed at least ten times.

The chain recombines TRBV24-1 with TRBJ1-4, with a weak D call TRBD1 (5 bases). Material: blood. This TCR was recovered from a man aged 30-40 years with Graves' ophthalmopathy. CDR3: CATSDSGGTGGKLFF. DNA of the CDR3: TGTGCCACCAGTGATTCGGGCGGAACAGGCGGAAAACTGTTTTTT.